The sequence of this T cell receptor (beta chain) was determined in a study of blood T cells in healthy people across ages. As for this clonotype: Its matching antigen is unknown.

Study conclusions and caveats: There were more naive CD4+ cells and higher diversity in long-lived donors than in aged donors. Investigators viewed diversity estimates from one million T cells as underestimates, the study reported.

A second PCR of 7 to 11 cycles used a sample-barcoded 5' primer and a J-beta primer mix. Each cDNA molecule carried a tag from a template-switch adaptor that contained 12 random nucleotides. A single record per CDR3 protein comes from TCRdb applying MiXCR to the 5' RACE reads. The data contain more than 1,400,000 distinct CDR3 sequences, 42% of them seen just once; the ten biggest clones take up roughly 7.9%. Extractions gave at least 5 micrograms of total RNA per sample. This sequence was found in a woman aged 18 to 35 in good health. Material for sequencing was blood.

The CDR3 spells CASSPNPLAGTQYF. As DNA, the CDR3 is TGTGCCAGCAGTCCCAACCCTTTAGCGGGGACGCAGTATTTT. The chain is built from TRBV6-2 or TRBV6-3 and TRBJ2-3; 8 nucleotides line up with TRBD2. CDR3 length: 14 amino acids. V gave up 5 bases and J gave up 9 bases; unmatched junction bases: 10. Germline lookup yields CDR1 MNHEY and CDR2 SVGEGT.